The 21 T cell receptor beta chains presented below share a single source sample, sequenced in a study of cytomegalovirus exposure and HLA in healthy donors. Researchers ran the PCR with 60 Vbeta and 13 Jbeta primers. The table came from immunoSEQ multiplex PCR; TCRdb's copy has only in-frame clones and leaves some out. Of under 200,000 clones listed, 10% to 15% are singletons. Sample: PBMCs. The receptor set was obtained from a man between 50 and 59 years old in good health and CMV-seropositive.

The chain carries TRBV6-1 and TRBJ1-1, with 8 bases identical to TRBD1. The junction had 3 bases not matched to a gene; V was cut back by 6 bases and J by 0 bases. Germline V gene data show CDR1 as MNHNS and CDR2 as SASEGT. The CDR3 is 14 residues long. Here the CDR3 reads CASRTGGLNTEAFF. The CDR3 DNA reads TGTGCCAGCAGAACAGGGGGTCTGAACACTGAAGCTTTCTTT.

This clone was seen only a few times. V and J are TRBV7-8 and TRBJ1-4; no clear D gene. The CDR3 totals 14 residues. Between the trimmed V and J ends, which lost 4 bases and 4 bases, there was a span of 10 bases. Germline lookup yields CDR1 SGHVS and CDR2 FQNEAQ. This CDR3 is CASSYRESNEKLFF. The CDR3 DNA follows: TGTGCCAGCAGCTACCGGGAGAGTAATGAAAAACTGTTTTTT. Together with reference TRBV7-8 and TRBJ1-4, the CDR3 gives the full variable domain: GAGVSQSPRYKVAKRGQDVALRCDPISGHVSLFWYQQALGQGPEFLTYFQNEAQLDKSGLPSDRFFAERPEGSVSTLKIQRTQQEDSAVYLCASSYRESNEKLFFGSGTQLSVL.

This clone was seen more than once but under ten times. This rearrangement joins TRBV2 to TRBJ2-7; 10 bases are shared with TRBD2. There are 13 residues in the CDR3. Trimming removed 5 bases from V and 3 bases from J; junction bases left unmatched: 1. Germline V gene sequence: CDR1 SNHLY, CDR2 FYNNEI. The CDR3 nucleotides read TGTGCCAGCAGTTTAGCGGGGGGCTACGAGCAGTACGTC. Protein product: CASSLAGGYEQYV.

The chain employs TRBV7-9 and TRBJ2-5; D is perhaps TRBD1 (6 bases). The CDR3 is made up of 14 amino acids. Between the trimmed V and J ends, which lost 6 bases and 0 bases, there was a span of 11 bases. CDR1 and CDR2 (germline): SEHNR, FQNEAQ (reference sequence). The CDR3 loop is CASRPGQYQETQYF. The CDR3 DNA reads as TGTGCCAGCAGACCCGGACAGTACCAAGAGACCCAGTACTTC.

This chain connects TRBV7-6 to TRBJ1-1; D uncertain. The ends were cut back, 3 bases at V and 1 base at J, with 9 bases in the middle. The CDR3 sequence is 14 residues long. Germline assignment: CDR1 SGHVS and CDR2 FNYEAQ. The CDR3 loop is CASSFGTGNTEAFF. The DNA of the CDR3 is TGTGCCAGCAGCTTCGGCACGGGGAACACTGAAGCTTTCTTT.

The chain employs TRBV11-3 and TRBJ1-1, with no clear D. The CDR3 is 16 amino acids. Germline CDR1 SGHNT, CDR2 YENEEA. V lost 5 bases and J 1 base, leaving 17 bases between the germline ends. The CDR3 loop reads CASSQRSEGPNTEAFF. The CDR3 DNA reads TGTGCCAGCAGCCAACGGTCGGAGGGCCCGAACACTGAAGCTTTCTTT.

The gene calls are TRBV5-1 and TRBJ2-1; the match to TRBD2 covers 13 bases. CDR1 and CDR2 (germline): SGHRS, YFSETQ. The V and J ends lost 2 bases and 7 bases, in that order; junction bases with no gene match: 6. The CDR3 sequence is 16 residues long. CDR3: CASSFTGTSGTNEQFF. Written as DNA, the CDR3 is TGCGCCAGCAGCTTTACCGGGACTAGCGGGACTAATGAGCAGTTCTTC.

The chain has TRBV30 and TRBJ2-7; D might be TRBD2 (5 bases). The CDR3 covers 11 residues. Germline V lookup: CDR1 GTSNPN, CDR2 SVGIG (reference sequence). The ends were cut back, 5 bases at V and 3 bases at J, with 8 bases in the middle. The CDR3 DNA reads TGTGCCTGGGAGGGCCTCTACGAGCAGTACTTC. Protein product: CAWEGLYEQYF.

Of note for this clone: Other nucleotide sequences from this sample produce the same CDR3. V and J are TRBV9 and TRBJ2-2; 11 bases are shared with TRBD1. The CDR3 has 16 amino acids. Trimming removed 4 bases from V and 4 bases from J; junction bases left unmatched: 6. Germline V gene lookup returns CDR1 SGDLS and CDR2 YYNGEE. CDR3 in amino acids: CASSPTGTGGTGELFF. For the CDR3, the DNA is TGTGCCAGCAGCCCGACAGGGACAGGGGGCACCGGGGAGCTGTTTTTT.

This clone was recorded a few times. The chain links TRBV14 to TRBJ1-1, with D possibly matching TRBD1 (5 bases). CDR3 length: 16 amino acids. V shed 1 base and J shed 0 bases, with 12 bases lying between them. Germline V CDR1 and CDR2: SGHDN, FVKESK. The DNA for the CDR3 is TGTGCCAGCAGCCAAGTAGGGGCCAGACTGAACACTGAAGCTTTCTTT. The encoded protein is CASSQVGARLNTEAFF.

This clone occurred a few times. The V gene is TRBV29-1, the J gene TRBJ1-3; weak D call: TRBD1 (6 bases). Trimming left V 6 bases short and J 2 bases short, with 26 bases between. Germline lookup yields CDR1 SQVTM and CDR2 ANQGSEA. The CDR3 contains 18 residues. CDR3 protein: CSVRTRTYRDQPGNTIYF. CDR3 coding DNA: TGCAGCGTCCGGACGAGAACTTACAGGGATCAGCCTGGAAACACCATATATTTT. Supplemented by reference TRBV29-1 and TRBJ1-3, the full variable domain reads SAVISQKPSRDICQRGTSLTIQCQVDSQVTMMFWYRQQPGQSLTLIATANQGSEATYESGFVIDKFPISRPNLTFSTLTVSNMSPEDSSIYLCSVRTRTYRDQPGNTIYFGEGSWLTVV.

Worth noting for this clone: This sample also contains other DNA sequences that code for the same CDR3. The chain links TRBV14 to TRBJ2-2, with D tentatively TRBD1 (5 bases). The length of the CDR3 is 14 residues. Germline CDR1 reads SGHDN; CDR2 reads FVKESK. V was cut by 0 bases and J by 5 bases, with 7 bases left in between. CDR3 amino acids: CASSQDRGTGELFF. The CDR3 DNA follows: TGTGCCAGCAGCCAAGATAGGGGAACCGGGGAGCTGTTTTTT. The full variable domain, its missing parts supplied by reference TRBV14 and TRBJ2-2, is EAGVTQFPSHSVIEKGQTVTLRCDPISGHDNLYWYRRVMGKEIKFLLHFVKESKQDESGMPNNRFLAERTGGTYSTLKVQPAELEDSGVYFCASSQDRGTGELFFGEGSRLTVL.

This clone has more than one count but fewer than ten. J is TRBJ2-1 and V is TRBV5-4; 7 bases line up with TRBD2. Trimming removed 3 bases from V and 4 bases from J; junction bases left unmatched: 10. The CDR3 spans 16 residues. CDR1 is SGHNT, CDR2 YYREEE, per germline (reference sequence). The CDR3: CASSSGGSDTYNEQFF. For the CDR3, the DNA is TGTGCCAGCAGCTCCGGGGGGTCCGACACATACAATGAGCAGTTCTTC.

The chain couples TRBV7-2 to TRBJ1-5, with TRBD1 as a possible D gene (5 bases). Trimming stripped 3 bases from V and 6 bases from J, with 15 bases between. Germline V CDR1 and CDR2: SGHTA, FQGNSA. The CDR3 loop spans 15 amino acids. CDR3 sequence: CASSFTGVYGQPQHF. CDR3 nucleotide sequence: TGTGCCAGCAGCTTTACGGGGGTGTACGGTCAGCCCCAGCATTTT. The full variable domain, its missing parts supplied by reference TRBV7-2 and TRBJ1-5, is GAGVSQSPSNKVTEKGKDVELRCDPISGHTALYWYRQSLGQGLEFLIYFQGNSAPDKSGLPSDRFSAERTGGSVSTLTIQRTQQEDSAVYLCASSFTGVYGQPQHFGDGTRLSIL.

The chain employs TRBV6-1 and TRBJ2-7; TRBD1 matches at 9 bases. The CDR3 length is 14 residues. The V and J ends lost 3 bases and 5 bases, in that order; junction bases with no gene match: 5. CDR1 and CDR2 (germline): MNHNS, SASEGT. CDR3: CASSDGTGRDEQYV. The CDR3 DNA sequence: TGTGCCAGCAGTGATGGGACAGGGAGGGACGAGCAGTACGTC.

This clone was picked up a small number of times. The chain combines TRBV29-1 with TRBJ2-3; D is unclear. This CDR3 comprises 13 residues. The germline CDR1 and CDR2 sequences are SQVTM and ANQGSEA. V dropped 3 bases and J dropped 0 bases, with 7 bases sitting between them. Here the CDR3 DNA reads TGCAGCGTTGAGCACTCTAGCACAGATACGCAGTATTTT. This translates into CSVEHSSTDTQYF.

This rearrangement joins TRBV30 to TRBJ2-5; tentative D call: TRBD1 (6 bases). The CDR3 runs 13 residues. V lost 1 base and J lost 5, with 11 bases in between. Germline-derived CDR1 and CDR2 are GTSNPN and SVGIG (reference sequence). The CDR3 reads CAWSGGRGETQYF. The CDR3 coding sequence is TGTGCCTGGAGTGGGGGGCGAGGGGAGACCCAGTACTTC.

The chain uses TRBV4-3 and TRBJ2-7, with TRBD2 matching over 9 bases. Trimming cost V 6 bases and J 2 bases; bases outside gene matches: 8. The CDR3 length is 15 residues. Germline loops: CDR1 LGHNA, CDR2 YSLEER. CDR3 sequence (DNA): TGCGCCAGCAGTCAGATAGCGGGGGACCCCTACGAGCAGTACTTC. Encoded protein: CASSQIAGDPYEQYF.

V and J are TRBV7-2 and TRBJ1-6; 10 nucleotides match TRBD1. V trimming: 5 bases; J trimming: 0 bases; junction bases outside the gene matches: 10. This CDR3 contains 19 residues. CDR1 is SGHTA, CDR2 FQGNSA, per germline. The CDR3 sequence is CASSIPRDRGGSYNSPLHF. The CDR3, as DNA: TGTGCCAGCAGCATACCCCGGGACAGGGGAGGCTCCTATAATTCACCCCTCCACTTT.

The chain uses TRBV19 and TRBJ2-3, with TRBD2 matching 8 bases. The CDR3 has 15 residues. Germline V gene data show CDR1 as LNHDA and CDR2 as SQIVND (reference sequence). The ends lost 7 bases at V and 5 bases at J; junction bases unmatched: 11. The CDR3, as DNA: TGTGCCAGTACCGCCCCCGGGGGGGCCGTAGATACGCAGTATTTT. It encodes CASTAPGGAVDTQYF.

The CDR3 loop is CASSLGRAVNTEAFF. CDR3 bases: TGTGCCAGCAGCTTAGGGAGAGCTGTGAACACTGAAGCTTTCTTT. The chain uses TRBV11-2 and TRBJ1-1; D ambiguous. CDR1 is SGHAT and CDR2 is FQNNGV in the germline V gene. CDR3 length: 15 amino acids. Trimming took 1 base from V and 0 from J, leaving 9 bases between them.